A single sample is the source of the 7 T cell receptor beta chains below, sequenced in a study of technical replicates of blood from a handful of donors. TCRdb's table, derived via immunoSEQ multiplex PCR, lists solely in-frame clones and lacks some. The sample has fewer than 90,000 clones, 93% seen once. Material for sequencing was T cells isolated from PBMCs. Receptors were obtained from a human donor in good health.

This clone has more than one count but fewer than ten. V gene TRBV27 combines with J gene TRBJ1-4; D might be TRBD1 (6 bases). Germline CDR1 is MNHEY and CDR2 is SMNVEV (reference sequence). The ends were cut back, 1 base at V and 10 bases at J, with 13 bases in the middle. This CDR3 has 14 amino acids. The CDR3 here is CASSLYGGGGKLFF. The CDR3 DNA follows: TGTGCCAGCAGTTTATATGGGGGCGGTGGAAAACTGTTTTTT.

This chain links TRBV6-4 with TRBJ2-7; 10 bases map to TRBD2. CDR1 is MRHNA and CDR2 is SNTAGT in the germline V gene. J gave up 0 bases and V 5 bases, and 4 bases lay outside the gene matches. The CDR3 has 15 residues. The CDR3 DNA reads as TGTGCCAGCAGTCGGACTAGCGGTAGCTCCTACGAGCAGTACTTC. This translates into CASSRTSGSSYEQYF.

The V gene is TRBV11-2, the J gene TRBJ2-1; 9 bases match TRBD2. Germline V gives CDR1 SGHAT, CDR2 FQNNGV. The CDR3 is made up of 16 amino acids. The ends lost 2 bases at V and 9 bases at J; junction bases unmatched: 11. The CDR3, as DNA: TGTGCCAGCAGCTTACGGGCAGCGGGGGGCTTGGGTGAGCAGTTCTTC. Its translation: CASSLRAAGGLGEQFF.

This clone was seen just once. The CDR3 reads CASPPGVGWATDTQYF. DNA of the CDR3: TGTGCCAGCCCCCCAGGGGTTGGGTGGGCCACAGATACGCAGTATTTT. J is TRBJ2-3 and V is TRBV28, with TRBD1 as a possible D gene (6 bases). CDR3 length: 16 amino acids. V gave up 8 bases and J gave up 2 bases, with 20 bases separating them. The V gene's germline CDR1 is MDHEN and CDR2 SYDVKM.

The chain combines TRBV10-2 with TRBJ1-3; no definite D call. Germline CDR1 WSHSY, CDR2 SAAADI. The CDR3 runs to 14 residues. V lost 5 bases, J lost 2 bases, and 10 bases lay in between. The CDR3 DNA reads as TGCGCCAGCAGTATGAGGGAGGCTGGAAACACCATATATTTT. Translated: CASSMREAGNTIYF.

The J gene is TRBJ1-4, the V gene TRBV7-9; unclear D gene. The V gene lost 5 bases and the J gene lost 13 bases, with 17 bases spanning the gap. The germline V gene has CDR1 SEHNR and CDR2 FQNEAQ (reference sequence). The CDR3 has 13 residues. The CDR3, as DNA: TGTGCCAGCAGCGAAGAATCAGTAATAAGACTGTTTTTT. Its protein is CASSEESVIRLFF.

This clone was counted between two and nine times. The chain employs TRBV7-9 and TRBJ2-4, with D uncertain. The CDR3 length is 13 residues. Germline CDR1 SEHNR, CDR2 FQNEAQ (reference sequence). V gave up 1 base and J gave up 9 bases, with 10 bases separating them. CDR3 loop: CASSLVESGIQYF. CDR3 nucleotides: TGTGCCAGCAGCTTAGTTGAATCGGGCATTCAGTACTTC.